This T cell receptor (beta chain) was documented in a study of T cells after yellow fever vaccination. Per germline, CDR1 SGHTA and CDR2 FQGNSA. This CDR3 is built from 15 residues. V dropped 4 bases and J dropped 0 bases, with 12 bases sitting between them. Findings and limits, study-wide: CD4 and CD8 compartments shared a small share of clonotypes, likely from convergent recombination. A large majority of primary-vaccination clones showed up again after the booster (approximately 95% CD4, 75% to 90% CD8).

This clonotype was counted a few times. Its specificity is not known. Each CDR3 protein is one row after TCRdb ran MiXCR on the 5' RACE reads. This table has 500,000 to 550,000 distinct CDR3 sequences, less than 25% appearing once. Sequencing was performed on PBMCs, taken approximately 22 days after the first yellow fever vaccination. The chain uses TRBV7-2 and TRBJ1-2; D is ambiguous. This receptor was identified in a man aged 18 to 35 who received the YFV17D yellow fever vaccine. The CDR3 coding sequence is TGTGCCAGCAGCTCATACAGAATTTCTAACTATGGCTACACCTTC. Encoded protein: CASSSYRISNYGYTF. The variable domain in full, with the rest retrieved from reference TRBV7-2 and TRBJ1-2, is GAGVSQSPSNKVTEKGKDVELRCDPISGHTALYWYRQSLGQGLEFLIYFQGNSAPDKSGLPSDRFSAERTGGSVSTLTIQRTQQEDSAVYLCASSSYRISNYGYTFGSGTRLTVV.